The 8 T cell receptor beta chains reported below all come from one sample, sequenced in a study of blood T cells in healthy people across ages. Combining a sample-barcoded 5' primer with a J-beta primer mix, a second PCR ran for 7 to 11 cycles. In TCRdb, the 5' RACE reads were re-called with MiXCR into one record per CDR3 protein. Among 800,000 to 1,300,000 distinct CDR3 sequences listed, approximately 26% were seen once. These records were also assigned to another study, of T cells of mothers and their children.

Sequencing used blood. Receptor source: a girl between 2 and 10 years old in good health.

The CDR3 region has the DNA TGCAGTGCTAGGGAGACAGGGTTGTTTGGCTACACCTTC. Encoded protein: CSARETGLFGYTF. The rearrangement links TRBV20-1 to TRBJ1-2; 7 nucleotides match TRBD1. The length of the CDR3 is 13 residues. The V and J ends lost 3 bases and 7 bases, in that order; junction bases with no gene match: 8. Germline V gene data show CDR1 as DFQATT and CDR2 as SNEGSKA (reference sequence).

This clonotype was seen a few times. This rearrangement joins TRBV20-1 to TRBJ2-5; TRBD2 matches at 12 bases. The end of the DNA aligns better with TRBJ2-1, so the J call may be wrong. The V gene's germline CDR1 is DFQATT and CDR2 SNEGSKA (reference sequence). The CDR3 spans 15 residues. CDR3 coding DNA: TGCAGTGCTAGAGGGACTAGCGGGGAGATCAATGAGCAGTTCTTC. Translation: CSARGTSGEINEQFF.

The rearrangement links TRBV16 to TRBJ1-3; D not resolved. Germline CDR1 KGHSY, CDR2 FQNENV. The CDR3 spans 14 residues. Trimming removed 2 bases from V and 0 bases from J, with 5 bases in between. CDR3: CASSQLSSGNTIYF. CDR3 coding DNA: TGTGCCAGCAGCCAACTCAGCTCTGGAAACACCATATATTTT.

This clonotype showed up just a few times. This chain joins TRBV11-2 and TRBJ2-2; tentative D call: TRBD2 (5 bases). CDR1 and CDR2 (germline): SGHAT, FQNNGV. V lost 1 base to trimming and J lost 6 bases, with 12 bases between them. The length of the CDR3 is 15 residues. The CDR3 spells CASSLGGERAGELFF. In DNA form, the CDR3 reads TGTGCCAGCAGCTTAGGGGGAGAGCGAGCCGGGGAGCTGTTTTTT. Full variable domain (remainder filled in from reference TRBV11-2 and TRBJ2-2): EAGVAQSPRYKIIEKRQSVAFWCNPISGHATLYWYQQILGQGPKLLIQFQNNGVVDDSQLPKDRFSAERLKGVDSTLKIQPAKLEDSAVYLCASSLGGERAGELFFGEGSRLTVL.

The CDR3 spells CASSSQIRISTDTQYF. The DNA of the CDR3 is TGTGCCAGCAGCTCCCAAATTAGGATAAGCACAGATACGCAGTATTTT. The chain couples TRBV7-9 to TRBJ2-3; D is unclear. Trimming took 4 bases from V and 0 from J, leaving 14 bases between them. In germline, CDR1 is SEHNR, CDR2 FQNEAQ (reference sequence). The CDR3 has 16 residues.

A remark on this clonotype: At one boundary the junction diverges from the germline segment, which might be a read error. The rearrangement links TRBV24-1 to TRBJ2-5; TRBD2 agrees at 7 bases. Germline CDR1 KGHDR, CDR2 SFDVKD. The CDR3 runs 17 residues. The CDR3 region has the DNA TGTGCCACCAGTGATTTGCTCGGGACTAAAGACGGTGAGACCCAGCACTTC. Amino acids: CATSDLLGTKDGETQHF.

The V and J genes are TRBV6-4 and TRBJ1-1; D ambiguous. Germline-derived CDR1 and CDR2 are MRHNA and SNTAGT. Deletions cut 7 bases from V and 0 bases from J, with 12 bases between. The CDR3 runs to 14 residues. CDR3 in DNA: TGTGCCAGCAAGAGGCATAACTTGAACACTGAAGCTTTCTTT. Protein product: CASKRHNLNTEAFF.

The genes are TRBV7-9 and TRBJ2-7; TRBD1 aligns across 8 bases. The CDR3 totals 16 residues. Looked up from germline, CDR1 is SEHNR and CDR2 is FQNEAQ (reference sequence). The V gene end was trimmed by 2 bases and the J gene end by 3 bases; junction bases not matched to a gene: 9. CDR3 DNA: TGTGCCAGCAGCTTATACCCCGTGACAGGGGACTACGAGCAGTACTTC. Translation: CASSLYPVTGDYEQYF.